This TCR beta chain was recovered during a study of shared clonotypes between healthy human individuals. Notes on the study in general: The study sampled only blood, and tissue repertoires likely differ.

The length of the CDR3 is 14 residues. Germline CDR1 SNHLY, CDR2 FYNNEI. V was pared by 6 bases and J by 6 bases, with 7 bases of the junction left unmatched. Concerning this clone: As yet, its antigen is unknown.

CD45RA+ naive and CD45RA-negative memory subsets were separated from CD4+ cells. Deep was the level at which the assay was run. Data came from immunoSEQ multiplex PCR; TCRdb stores just in-frame clones and leaves some out. This table has about a million clones, around 80% appearing once. The chain employs TRBV2 and TRBJ2-7; 11 nucleotides line up with TRBD2. The clonotype was recovered from a man aged 18 to 30 in good health. The sequencing input was memory CD4+ T cells sorted from blood. As for subset: CD45RA-negative fraction. CDR3 sequence (DNA): TGTGCCAGCAGGGAGACTAGCGGGATGAGCGAGCAGTACTTC. Its protein product is CASRETSGMSEQYF.